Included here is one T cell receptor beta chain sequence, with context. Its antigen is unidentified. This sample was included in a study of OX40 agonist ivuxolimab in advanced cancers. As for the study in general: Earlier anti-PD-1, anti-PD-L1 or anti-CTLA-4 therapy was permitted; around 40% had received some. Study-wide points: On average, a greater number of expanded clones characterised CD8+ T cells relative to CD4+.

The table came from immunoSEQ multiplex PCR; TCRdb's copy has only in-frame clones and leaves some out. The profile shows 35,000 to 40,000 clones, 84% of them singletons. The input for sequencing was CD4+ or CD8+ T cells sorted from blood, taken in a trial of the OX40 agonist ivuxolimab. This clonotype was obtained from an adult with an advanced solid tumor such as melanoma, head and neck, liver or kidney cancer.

CDR3 nucleotides: TGCAGCGCGTCAATAGCGGGAGTTGGAAATGAGCAGTTCTTC. It codes for CSASIAGVGNEQFF. The V and J genes are TRBV29-1 and TRBJ2-1, with 9 bases lining up with TRBD2. The CDR3 covers 14 residues. Trimming at V came to 7 bases and at J to 7 bases, leaving 11 bases not matched to a gene. The germline V gene has CDR1 SQVTM and CDR2 ANQGSEA.